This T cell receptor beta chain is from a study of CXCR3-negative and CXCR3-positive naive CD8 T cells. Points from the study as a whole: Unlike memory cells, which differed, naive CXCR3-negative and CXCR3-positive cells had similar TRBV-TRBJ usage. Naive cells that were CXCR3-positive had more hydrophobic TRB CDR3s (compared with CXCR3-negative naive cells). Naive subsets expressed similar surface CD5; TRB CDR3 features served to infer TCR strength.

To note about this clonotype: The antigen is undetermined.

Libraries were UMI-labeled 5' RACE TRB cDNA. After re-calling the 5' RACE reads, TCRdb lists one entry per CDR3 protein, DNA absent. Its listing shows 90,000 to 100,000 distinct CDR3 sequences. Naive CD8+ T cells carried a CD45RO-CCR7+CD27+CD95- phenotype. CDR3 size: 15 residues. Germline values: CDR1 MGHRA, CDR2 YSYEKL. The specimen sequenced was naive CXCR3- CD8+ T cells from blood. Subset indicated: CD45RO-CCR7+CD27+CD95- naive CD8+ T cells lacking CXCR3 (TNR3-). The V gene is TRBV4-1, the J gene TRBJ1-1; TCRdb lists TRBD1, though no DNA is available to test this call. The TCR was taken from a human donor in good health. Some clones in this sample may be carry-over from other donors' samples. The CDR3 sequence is CASSPDRGLNTEAFF.